This TCR beta chain was recorded in a study of blood T cell repertoires in COVID-19. The CDR3 covers 15 residues. V trimming: 4 bases; J trimming: 3 bases; junction bases outside the gene matches: 6. Germline loops: CDR1 SGHRS, CDR2 YFSETQ. The authors' processing: How many nucleated cells were present was estimated from reference gene primer amplification. Using immunoSEQ multiplex PCR, the repertoire was profiled, and TCRdb retains in-frame clones only, with some absent. That table gives V, J and clone size, and the DNA gave D and trimming. The sample consists of roughly 150,000 clones, 87% of them appearing once.

Sequencing was carried out using peripheral blood. The chain has TRBV5-1 and TRBJ2-1; 8 bases agree with TRBD1. The sequence came from a man older than 75 with acute or convalescent COVID-19. CDR3: CASSKGQAGYNEQFF. Written as DNA, the CDR3 is TGCGCCAGCAGCAAGGGACAGGCGGGCTACAATGAGCAGTTCTTC.